The 17 T cell receptor beta chains given below trace back to one sample, sequenced in a study of CD8+ T cells in alopecia areata. Following RNA extraction, reverse transcription yielded cDNA that acted as the sequencing template. Only in-frame clones appear in the TCRdb table, and some are missing; sequencing was by immunoSEQ multiplex PCR. The sample consists of over 150,000 clones, around 56% of them appearing once. Specified treatment: oral pan-JAK inhibitor, 5-10 mg twice daily. This specimen consisted of CD4+ T cells sorted from blood, obtained at week 4, from a patient treated with tofacitinib. The source is a human donor with alopecia areata.

J is TRBJ1-4 and V is TRBV29-1; no clear D gene. This CDR3 has 12 amino acids. The germline CDR1 and CDR2 sequences are SQVTM and ANQGSEA. The V end was cut by 7 bases, the J end by 5 bases, with 11 bases between. CDR3 DNA: TGCAGCGCCGTGGCTGGGAATGAAAAACTGTTTTTT. Translation gives CSAVAGNEKLFF.

This chain joins TRBV27 and TRBJ1-1; D is uncertain. Germline V CDR1 and CDR2: MNHEY, SMNVEV (reference sequence). This CDR3 comprises 14 residues. V shed 3 bases and J shed 0 bases, with 8 bases lying between them. The CDR3 coding sequence is TGTGCCAGCAGTTTCGGCAGGCTGAACACTGAAGCTTTCTTT. Translated, it gives CASSFGRLNTEAFF.

This clone was found once. The chain uses TRBV19 and TRBJ1-5; D remains unclear. Trimming took off 1 base at V and 6 bases at J, with 13 bases between the two ends. Germline CDR1 and CDR2: LNHDA and SQIVND (reference sequence). This CDR3 is 15 amino acids long. CDR3 DNA: TGTGCCAGTAGTATAGGCCCTCGGGGAAGTCAGCCCCAGCATTTT. Its translation: CASSIGPRGSQPQHF. The whole variable domain, remainder taken from reference TRBV19 and TRBJ1-5, is DGGITQSPKYLFRKEGQNVTLSCEQNLNHDAMYWYRQDPGQGLRLIYYSQIVNDFQKGDIAEGYSVSREKKESFPLTVTSAQKNPTAFYLCASSIGPRGSQPQHFGDGTRLSIL.

J is TRBJ2-6 and V is TRBV30, with unresolved D. V shed 3 bases and J shed 0 bases, with 9 bases lying between them. There are 15 residues in the CDR3. The V gene's germline CDR1 is GTSNPN and CDR2 SVGIG (reference sequence). CDR3 sequence: CAWSLGISGANVLTF. The CDR3 bases are TGTGCCTGGAGCCTGGGGATCTCTGGGGCCAACGTCCTGACTTTC.

Here the CDR3 DNA reads TGTGCCAGCAGTTCACAAAGCGGGGGGGCATCAGATACGCAGTATTTT. Residues: CASSSQSGGASDTQYF. The V call is TRBV27, the J call TRBJ2-3; 10 bases line up with TRBD2. CDR1 MNHEY and CDR2 SMNVEV come from the germline V gene (reference sequence). With V trimmed by 4 bases and J by 4 bases, 8 bases remained unmatched. The CDR3 has 16 amino acids.

The V call is TRBV4-2, the J call TRBJ2-2; D may match TRBD1 or TRBD2 (6 bases each). The CDR3 runs to 17 residues. The V gene's germline CDR1 is LGHNA and CDR2 YNFKEQ. V was cut by 1 base and J by 3 bases, with 15 bases left in between. CDR3 in amino acids: CASSQVGGRMDTGELFF. The CDR3 nucleotides read TGTGCCAGCAGCCAAGTCGGGGGCAGGATGGACACCGGGGAGCTGTTTTTT.

The chain links TRBV28 to TRBJ1-2; D is unclear. The CDR3 has 15 residues. Per germline, CDR1 MDHEN and CDR2 SYDVKM. Trimming stripped 5 bases from V and 4 bases from J, with 17 bases between. CDR3 amino acids: CASSLPNNPLYGYTF. CDR3 in DNA: TGTGCCAGCAGTCTCCCGAATAACCCCCTCTATGGCTACACCTTC.

V gene TRBV5-1 combines with J gene TRBJ2-5; D call uncertain. Trimming stripped 0 bases from V and 1 base from J, with 10 bases between. The CDR3 sequence is 15 residues long. Germline V gives CDR1 SGHRS, CDR2 YFSETQ. CDR3 in DNA: TGCGCCAGCAGCTTGGCCTGGAACTCCCAAGAGACCCAGTACTTC. Protein product: CASSLAWNSQETQYF.

The rearrangement uses TRBV4-3 and TRBJ2-3, with D possibly being TRBD2 (6 bases). Germline V gene data show CDR1 as LGHNA and CDR2 as YSLEER. The V and J ends lost 5 bases and 1 base respectively, with 10 bases between them. This CDR3 is 14 amino acids long. CDR3 DNA sequence: TGCGCCAGCAGCGGGGGGAAGGGCACAGATACGCAGTATTTT. Residues: CASSGGKGTDTQYF.

In its sample, this clone was seen a few times. Other DNA sequences in this sample translate to the same CDR3. The rearrangement joins TRBV29-1 to TRBJ2-6; no clear D. This CDR3 is built from 13 residues. With 6 bases removed from V and 0 bases from J, the gap between germline ends came to 6 bases. In germline, CDR1 is SQVTM, CDR2 ANQGSEA. The CDR3 spells CSVDGSGANVLTF. The CDR3 nucleotides are TGCAGCGTAGACGGCTCTGGGGCCAACGTCCTGACTTTC.

V gene TRBV5-1 combines with J gene TRBJ1-2, with a weak D call TRBD1 (6 bases). The germline V gene has CDR1 SGHRS and CDR2 YFSETQ. The V gene lost 3 bases and the J gene lost 7 bases, with 16 bases spanning the gap. The length of the CDR3 is 14 residues. CDR3 amino acids: CASSSGRDTLGYTF. The DNA of the CDR3 is TGCGCCAGCAGCTCGGGACGGGACACCCTTGGCTACACCTTC.

The chain uses TRBV5-1 and TRBJ1-2, with TRBD1 matching 8 bases. Germline CDR1 reads SGHRS; CDR2 reads YFSETQ. V shed 4 bases and J 1 base; nucleotides not matched to a gene: 9. The CDR3 extends over 16 amino acids. The CDR3 sequence: CASSNEGQAINYGYTF. The DNA of the CDR3 is TGCGCCAGCAGCAATGAGGGACAGGCAATTAACTATGGCTACACCTTC. The full variable domain, with the rest looked up from reference TRBV5-1 and TRBJ1-2, is KAGVTQTPRYLIKTRGQQVTLSCSPISGHRSVSWYQQTPGQGLQFLFEYFSETQRNKGNFPGRFSGRQFSNSRSEMNVSTLELGDSALYLCASSNEGQAINYGYTFGSGTRLTVV.

The table lists this clone with a few counts. Additional DNA sequences in this sample encode the identical CDR3. The J gene is TRBJ1-1, the V gene TRBV30; unclear D gene. The CDR3 runs 14 residues. Trimming shortened V by 0 bases and J by 0 bases, and 8 bases separated the two germline ends. The V gene's germline CDR1 is GTSNPN and CDR2 SVGIG (reference sequence). In nucleotides, the CDR3 is TGTGCCTGGAGTGTAAGACTCATGAACACTGAAGCTTTCTTT. Its translation is CAWSVRLMNTEAFF.

The J gene is TRBJ1-5, the V gene TRBV5-1, with D maybe TRBD1 (5 bases). CDR3 length: 13 amino acids. Germline-derived CDR1 and CDR2 are SGHRS and YFSETQ. V was clipped by 2 bases and J by 5 bases, with 8 bases between them. The DNA of the CDR3 is TGCGCCAGCAGCTTTCAGGGCGATCAGCCCCAGCATTTT. It yields the protein CASSFQGDQPQHF.

This clone was counted between two and nine times. The rearrangement links TRBV19 to TRBJ1-2; a weak D match, TRBD1 (6 bases). The germline V gene has CDR1 LNHDA and CDR2 SQIVND (reference sequence). The CDR3 extends over 18 amino acids. Trimming stripped 0 bases from V and 1 base from J, with 18 bases between. The CDR3 coding sequence is TGTGCCAGTAGTATAGATCGCCGCCTCGGACAGATTAACTATGGCTACACCTTC. Protein: CASSIDRRLGQINYGYTF. Looking up the rest from reference TRBV19 and TRBJ1-2 gives the full variable domain: DGGITQSPKYLFRKEGQNVTLSCEQNLNHDAMYWYRQDPGQGLRLIYYSQIVNDFQKGDIAEGYSVSREKKESFPLTVTSAQKNPTAFYLCASSIDRRLGQINYGYTFGSGTRLTVV.

This clone showed up just once. The genes are TRBV20-1 and TRBJ1-2, with unresolved D. V was cut by 5 bases and J by 14 bases, with 15 bases left in between. CDR3 size: 10 residues. In germline, CDR1 is DFQATT, CDR2 SNEGSKA (reference sequence). The chain's CDR3 is CSAPVNKPTF. The CDR3 DNA reads TGCAGTGCTCCCGTAAACAAGCCTACCTTC.

This chain links TRBV6-5 with TRBJ1-2; D might be TRBD1 (5 bases). Germline V gene lookup returns CDR1 MNHEY and CDR2 SVGAGI. The CDR3 covers 11 residues. Trimming took 7 bases from V and 4 from J, leaving 7 bases between them. Here the CDR3 reads CASTGRYGYTF. The CDR3 nucleotides read TGTGCCAGCACAGGGCGCTATGGCTACACCTTC.